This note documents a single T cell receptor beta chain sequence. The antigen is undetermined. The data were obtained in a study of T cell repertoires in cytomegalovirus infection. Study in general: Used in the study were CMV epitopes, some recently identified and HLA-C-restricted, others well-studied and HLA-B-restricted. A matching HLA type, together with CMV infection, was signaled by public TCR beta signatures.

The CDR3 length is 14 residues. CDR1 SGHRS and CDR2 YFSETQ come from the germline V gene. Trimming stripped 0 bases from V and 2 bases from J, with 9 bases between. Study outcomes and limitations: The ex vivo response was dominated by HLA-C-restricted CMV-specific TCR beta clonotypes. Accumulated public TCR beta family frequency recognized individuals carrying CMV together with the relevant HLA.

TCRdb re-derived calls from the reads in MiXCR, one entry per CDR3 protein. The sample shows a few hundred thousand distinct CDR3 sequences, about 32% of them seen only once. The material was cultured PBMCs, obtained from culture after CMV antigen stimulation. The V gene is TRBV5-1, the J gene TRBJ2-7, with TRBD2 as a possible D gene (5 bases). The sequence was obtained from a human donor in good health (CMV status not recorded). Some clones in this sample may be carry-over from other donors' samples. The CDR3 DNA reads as TGCGCCAGCAGCTTGGGACGGGAAACCTACGAGCAGTACTTC. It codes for CASSLGRETYEQYF.